Ten or more counts support the clone carrying this T cell receptor beta chain. This sample was taken from a study of Graves' ophthalmopathy and Graves' hyperthyroidism. Amplified TCR beta CDR3 regions were obtained using RNA transcripts as template. The workflow started with a first-round RT-PCR run with HTBI primers and then moved on to a second-round multiplex PCR. One entry per CDR3 protein results from TCRdb running MiXCR on the multiplex PCR reads. Here the sample spans under 200,000 distinct CDR3 sequences, about 40% being singletons. This CDR3 is built from 15 residues. The ends lost 2 bases at V and 6 bases at J; junction bases unmatched: 8. Germline CDR1 SGHDT, CDR2 YYEEEE.

The receptor comes from a woman aged 40 to 50 with Graves' ophthalmopathy. Sample: peripheral blood. The chain is built from TRBV5-6 and TRBJ1-2, with 9 bases lining up with TRBD1. The CDR3 sequence: CASSFPGTGPDGYTF. The CDR3 DNA reads TGTGCCAGCAGCTTCCCGGGGACAGGGCCTGATGGCTACACCTTC.